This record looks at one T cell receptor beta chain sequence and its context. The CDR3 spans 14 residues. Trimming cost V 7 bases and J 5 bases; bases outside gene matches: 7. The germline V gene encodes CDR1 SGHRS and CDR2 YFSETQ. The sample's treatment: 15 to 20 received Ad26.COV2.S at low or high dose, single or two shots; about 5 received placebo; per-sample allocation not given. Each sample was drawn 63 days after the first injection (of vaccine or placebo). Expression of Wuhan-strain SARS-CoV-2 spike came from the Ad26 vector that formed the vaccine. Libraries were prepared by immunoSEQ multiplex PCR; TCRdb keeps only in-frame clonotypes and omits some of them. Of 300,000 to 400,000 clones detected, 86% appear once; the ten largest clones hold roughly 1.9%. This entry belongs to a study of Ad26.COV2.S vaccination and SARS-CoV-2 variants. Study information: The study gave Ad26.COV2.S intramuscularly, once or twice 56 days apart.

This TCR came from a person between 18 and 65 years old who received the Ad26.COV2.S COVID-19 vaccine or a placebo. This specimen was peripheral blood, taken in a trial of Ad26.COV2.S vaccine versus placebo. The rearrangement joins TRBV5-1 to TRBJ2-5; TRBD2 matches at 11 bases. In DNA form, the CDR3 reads TGCGCCAGCCAATTAGCGGGGGGGCTGGAGACCCAGTACTTC. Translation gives CASQLAGGLETQYF. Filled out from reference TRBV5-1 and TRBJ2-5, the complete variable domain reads KAGVTQTPRYLIKTRGQQVTLSCSPISGHRSVSWYQQTPGQGLQFLFEYFSETQRNKGNFPGRFSGRQFSNSRSEMNVSTLELGDSALYLCASQLAGGLETQYFGPGTRLLVL.